Each of the 27 T cell receptor beta chains below was sequenced from the same sample in a study of T cells after yellow fever vaccination. TCRdb used MiXCR to reprocess the 5' RACE reads, holding one entry per CDR3 protein. The data hold 50,000 to 60,000 distinct CDR3 sequences, with 6% to 8.5% observed a single time. Sequenced here: CD8+ T cells not binding an NS4B(214-222) dextramer, sorted from PBMCs, sampled approximately 47 days after the first yellow fever vaccination. These receptors came from a man between 18 and 35 years old who received the YFV17D yellow fever vaccine.

The sample holds many counts of this clonotype. The chain couples TRBV4-3 to TRBJ2-3; the D is unclear. The germline CDR1 and CDR2 sequences are LGHNA and YSLEER. Trimming pared 0 bases from V and 6 bases from J, leaving 4 bases between. The CDR3 runs to 12 residues. The CDR3 sequence: CASSQDLDTQYF. The CDR3 nucleotides are TGCGCCAGCAGCCAAGATCTTGATACGCAGTATTTT.

This clonotype showed up many times. This sequence joins TRBV11-2 and TRBJ2-2; 10 bases align to TRBD2. The V and J ends lost 5 bases and 7 bases, in that order; junction bases with no gene match: 10. Germline V gene data show CDR1 as SGHAT and CDR2 as FQNNGV. This CDR3 is 16 amino acids long. CDR3 bases: TGTGCCAGCAGCCTGGGGCTAGCGGGGGAGATCGGGGAGCTGTTTTTT. Encoded protein: CASSLGLAGEIGELFF.

The chain has TRBV5-1 and TRBJ2-3; TRBD2 is a possible D gene (6 bases). Per germline, CDR1 SGHRS and CDR2 YFSETQ. The V end lost 0 bases, the J end lost 3 bases, and 23 bases lay between the germline ends. The CDR3 runs to 19 residues. CDR3 amino acids: CASSLVPGVGPTSTDTQYF. The CDR3 DNA sequence: TGCGCCAGCAGCTTGGTGCCGGGGGTAGGGCCGACCAGTACAGATACGCAGTATTTT.

This clonotype has ten or more counts. DNA of the CDR3: TGTGCCAGCAGGCCTGCGTTGATGGGGCGCTTGGGTATCGGGGAGCTGTTTTTT. Protein sequence: CASRPALMGRLGIGELFF. The rearrangement uses TRBV27 and TRBJ2-2, with a weak D call TRBD1 (5 bases). The ends were cut back, 6 bases at V and 7 bases at J, with 27 bases in the middle. The CDR3 spans 18 residues. Germline V gene data show CDR1 as MNHEY and CDR2 as SMNVEV (reference sequence).

This clonotype was counted many times. The chain carries TRBV5-1 and TRBJ2-3; D is unresolved. The CDR3 spans 15 residues. V lost 4 bases to trimming and J lost 0 bases, with 12 bases between them. CDR1 and CDR2 (germline): SGHRS, YFSETQ. The CDR3 reads CASSAGISSTDTQYF. The CDR3 DNA sequence: TGCGCCAGCAGCGCTGGGATTTCTAGCACAGATACGCAGTATTTT.

This clonotype has ten or more counts. J is TRBJ2-2 and V is TRBV7-6; the match to TRBD2 covers 10 bases. CDR1 is SGHVS and CDR2 is FNYEAQ in the germline V gene. The junction had 8 bases not matched to a gene; V was cut back by 1 base and J by 3 bases. The CDR3 is made up of 18 amino acids. Here the CDR3 DNA reads TGTGCCAGCAGCTTAGGAGCGGCTAGCGGGGGTTACACCGGGGAGCTGTTTTTT. Its protein is CASSLGAASGGYTGELFF.

In its sample, this clonotype was seen many times. J is TRBJ2-1 and V is TRBV7-6; tentative D call: TRBD1 (6 bases). The CDR3 loop spans 15 amino acids. With 4 bases removed from V and 6 bases from J, the gap between germline ends came to 16 bases. The germline CDR1 and CDR2 sequences are SGHVS and FNYEAQ. CDR3 in DNA: TGTGCCAGCAGCTCAGTGGACCGCAGGGGCAATGAGCAGTTCTTC. This gives the protein CASSSVDRRGNEQFF.

The chain joins TRBV14 to TRBJ2-1; D unclear. The CDR3 length is 15 residues. V lost 8 bases to trimming and J lost 5 bases, with 19 bases between them. Per the germline V gene, CDR1 is SGHDN and CDR2 is FVKESK. The CDR3 is CASSRWVQENNEQFF. Here the CDR3 DNA reads TGTGCCAGCTCCCGATGGGTCCAGGAGAACAATGAGCAGTTCTTC.

This clonotype was picked up many times. The V gene is TRBV3-1, the J gene TRBJ1-2, with 10 bases matching TRBD1. Germline V gene data show CDR1 as LGHDT and CDR2 as YNNKEL (reference sequence). With V trimmed by 4 bases and J by 8 bases, 22 bases remained unmatched. The CDR3 contains 19 residues. CDR3 sequence: CASSRTIPLPGQGSGGYTF. CDR3 DNA: TGTGCCAGCAGCCGTACTATTCCTCTCCCGGGACAGGGGAGTGGCGGCTACACCTTC.

There are many counts of this clonotype. The genes are TRBV3-1 and TRBJ1-1; unclear D gene. The CDR3 runs 14 residues. Looked up from germline, CDR1 is LGHDT and CDR2 is YNNKEL (reference sequence). Trimming shortened V by 1 base and J by 4 bases, and 10 bases separated the two germline ends. In DNA, the CDR3 is TGTGCCAGCAGCCAAGTAAGTTCCTTCACTGAAGCTTTCTTT. Protein product: CASSQVSSFTEAFF.

Comments on this clonotype: A much larger clone lies a single base off, so this may be a read error. The chain joins TRBV25-1 to TRBJ2-3, with D tentatively TRBD1 (5 bases). CDR3 length equals 10 residues. Germline values: CDR1 MGHDK, CDR2 SYGVNS. The CDR3 DNA reads as TGTGGCAGCAGGGCAGATACGCAGTATTTT. Translation gives CGSRADTQYF.

This clonotype was detected many times. This chain links TRBV5-6 with TRBJ1-1; D is undetermined. There are 16 residues in the CDR3. Germline values: CDR1 SGHDT, CDR2 YYEEEE. Trimming removed 0 bases from V and 1 base from J, with 13 bases in between. Written as DNA, the CDR3 is TGTGCCAGCAGCTTGGAGTTAACGAGCTGGAACACTGAAGCTTTCTTT. Its protein product is CASSLELTSWNTEAFF. Together with reference TRBV5-6 and TRBJ1-1, the CDR3 gives the full variable domain: DAGVTQSPTHLIKTRGQQVTLRCSPKSGHDTVSWYQQALGQGPQFIFQYYEEEERQRGNFPDRFSGHQFPNYSSELNVNALLLGDSALYLCASSLELTSWNTEAFFGQGTRLTVV.

Regarding this clonotype: This may arise from a read error, as a much more abundant clone is one base away. V is TRBV29-1 and J is TRBJ2-7; 8 positions agree with TRBD1. The CDR3 consists of 12 residues. Germline V lookup: CDR1 SQVTM, CDR2 ANQGSEA. The DNA for the CDR3 is TGCAGAGTTGTCAGGGGGCTTAATGAGCAGTACTTC. Amino acids: CRVVRGLNEQYF.

This clonotype was picked up many times. The chain links TRBV12-3 or TRBV12-4 to TRBJ1-5; D unresolved. The CDR3 sequence is 13 residues long. V lost 6 bases and J 3 bases, leaving 9 bases between the germline ends. DNA of the CDR3: TGTGCCAGCAGCCGGCAACCCAATCAGCCCCAGCATTTT. It yields the protein CASSRQPNQPQHF.

Many counts were recorded for this clonotype. V gene TRBV27 combines with J gene TRBJ2-1, with D maybe TRBD1 (6 bases). Germline-derived CDR1 and CDR2 are MNHEY and SMNVEV (reference sequence). The CDR3 length is 14 residues. Trimming removed 3 bases from V and 4 bases from J, with 10 bases in between. The CDR3 DNA reads TGTGCCAGCAGTTTGAGGCAGGGGTACAATGAGCAGTTCTTC. Its protein product is CASSLRQGYNEQFF.

This chain uses TRBV10-2 with TRBJ2-3, with 8 bases aligning to TRBD2. The length of the CDR3 is 12 residues. With V trimmed by 11 bases and J by 4 bases, 5 bases remained unmatched. Per germline, CDR1 WSHSY and CDR2 SAAADI. The CDR3 sequence: CACAGGADTQYF. The CDR3 region has the DNA TGCGCCTGTGCGGGGGGTGCAGATACGCAGTATTTT.

CDR3 DNA sequence: TGTGCCAGCAGTTTAAGGGGCGGGAACGAGCAGTACGTC. The encoded protein is CASSLRGGNEQYV. The genes are TRBV6-6 and TRBJ2-7; tentative D call: TRBD2 (6 bases). Germline CDR1 MNHNY, CDR2 SVGAGI (reference sequence). The CDR3 has 13 residues. Trimming shortened V by 4 bases and J by 5 bases, and 12 bases separated the two germline ends.

This clonotype was detected many times. The J gene is TRBJ2-1, the V gene TRBV6-2 or TRBV6-3; 8 bases fit TRBD2. V gave up 6 bases and J gave up 9 bases; unmatched junction bases: 10. This CDR3 is 14 amino acids long. Germline assignment: CDR1 MNHEY and CDR2 SVGEGT. CDR3 protein: CASSGTSWSAEQFF. CDR3 bases: TGTGCCAGCAGCGGGACTAGTTGGTCGGCTGAGCAGTTCTTC.

This clonotype was detected ten times or more. The genes are TRBV10-3 and TRBJ2-1; 11 nucleotides match TRBD2. The CDR3 extends over 13 amino acids. With 8 bases clipped from V and 4 bases from J, the junction kept 1 base outside the gene matches. Germline values: CDR1 ENHRY, CDR2 SYGVKD. The CDR3, as DNA: TGTGCCATCGGGACTAGCGGTTACAATGAGCAGTTCTTC. Translating it yields CAIGTSGYNEQFF.

The rearrangement joins TRBV12-3 or TRBV12-4 to TRBJ2-5; D ambiguous. V lost 6 bases, J lost 9 bases, and 17 bases lay in between. The CDR3 length is 13 residues. The CDR3 DNA sequence: TGTGCCAGCAGCCCCGGCACCGCCCAGGCCCAGTACTTC. Its translation: CASSPGTAQAQYF.

The CDR3, as DNA: TGTGCCAGCAGTTACTCTATTTGGGGGACTAACCCAGATACGCAGTATTTT. This gives the protein CASSYSIWGTNPDTQYF. The V call is TRBV6-2 or TRBV6-3, the J call TRBJ2-3, with 7 bases lining up with TRBD2. Germline lookup yields CDR1 MNHEY and CDR2 SVGEGT. The V segment lost 0 bases and the J segment 4 bases; nucleotides outside the gene matches: 10. This CDR3 comprises 17 residues.

This chain uses TRBV4-3 with TRBJ2-5; the match to TRBD2 covers 12 bases. This CDR3 is built from 18 residues. With V trimmed by 3 bases and J by 3 bases, 11 bases remained unmatched. The germline V gene encodes CDR1 LGHNA and CDR2 YSLEER. The CDR3: CASSQTLRLAGEKETQYF. The CDR3 nucleotides read TGCGCCAGCAGCCAGACTTTAAGACTAGCGGGGGAGAAAGAGACCCAGTACTTC.

The CDR3 sequence: CASSLVGTGAYEQYF. The CDR3 DNA reads TGTGCCAGCAGCTTAGTGGGGACAGGGGCCTACGAGCAGTACTTC. The gene calls are TRBV7-8 and TRBJ2-7, with TRBD1 matching 10 bases. The CDR3 length is 15 residues. J lost 2 bases, V lost 1 base, and 2 bases had no gene match. CDR1 is SGHVS, CDR2 FQNEAQ, per germline.

The rearrangement uses TRBV4-3 and TRBJ2-4, with a possible D match to TRBD2 (6 bases). CDR3 length: 12 residues. Germline values: CDR1 LGHNA, CDR2 YSLEER. V lost 6 bases and J 8 bases, leaving 11 bases between the germline ends. The CDR3 loop is CASRPGLDIQYF. CDR3 bases: TGCGCCAGCAGACCGGGACTCGACATTCAGTACTTC.

This chain joins TRBV6-6 and TRBJ2-7; D is ambiguous. V was shortened by 4 bases and J by 3 bases, with 10 bases between the two germline ends. CDR3 length: 13 residues. Germline CDR1 is MNHNY and CDR2 is SVGAGI (reference sequence). The CDR3 nucleotides read TGTGCCAGCAGTTCCCTGCGGTACTACGAGCAGTACGTC. This gives the protein CASSSLRYYEQYV.

Regarding this clonotype: Germline is not matched at one junction end, which may reflect a read error. This chain uses TRBV20-1 with TRBJ2-7; the match to TRBD1 covers 8 bases. This CDR3 has 13 amino acids. The germline gives CDR1 DFQATT, CDR2 SNEGSKA (reference sequence). The CDR3 spells CSTSRTGSFEQYF. The DNA for the CDR3 is TGCAGTACGTCCAGGACAGGGTCCTTCGAGCAGTACTTC.

This clonotype was detected ten times or more. In DNA, the CDR3 is TGTGCCAGCAGTGAACCAACCGGACCATCCTACGAGCAGTACTTC. Protein sequence: CASSEPTGPSYEQYF. J is TRBJ2-7 and V is TRBV6-1; D gene unclear. Germline V gives CDR1 MNHNS, CDR2 SASEGT. There are 15 residues in the CDR3. With 2 bases removed from V and 1 base from J, the gap between germline ends came to 12 bases.